This TCR beta chain is drawn from a study of blood T cell repertoires in COVID-19. This clone appeared a single time. The CDR3 extends over 15 amino acids. V was shortened by 0 bases and J by 0 bases, with 10 bases between the two germline ends. Germline values: CDR1 SGHDT, CDR2 YYEEEE. Generated by immunoSEQ multiplex PCR, the TCRdb table keeps only in-frame clones and is missing some. The sample has roughly 240,000 clones; roughly 86% are singletons. This sequence joins TRBV5-6 and TRBJ2-7; the D gene is possibly TRBD1 (5 bases). This sequence originates from a woman aged 80 or older with COVID-19, enrolled during active disease. The sequenced sample consisted of peripheral blood. The CDR3 DNA is TGTGCCAGCAGCTTGGTCTCAGGGCTCTCCTACGAGCAGTACGTC. Amino acids: CASSLVSGLSYEQYV.